The entry that follows covers one TCR beta chain sequence. These data come from a study of human T cells and chemical hapten exposure. Attachment of unique molecular identifiers to individual cDNA molecules was performed in the library. TCRdb recomputed calls from the RACE reads with MiXCR, one row per CDR3 protein. The table has 150,000 to 200,000 distinct CDR3 sequences, roughly 14% seen once. V was clipped by 7 bases and J by 4 bases; unmatched bases: 10. CDR3 length: 15 residues. Time point given: patch test 1, 2 weeks after DPC sensitization. Noted treatment: therapeutic diphenylcyclopropenone sensitization with weekly scalp DPC.

The sequence derives from a woman aged 25 to 39 with alopecia areata. Some clones in this sample may be carry-over from other donors' samples. The rearrangement joins TRBV12-3 or TRBV12-4 to TRBJ1-1, with 9 bases fitting TRBD1. The sample was whole blood, taken in connection with sensitization to the hapten diphenylcyclopropenone (DPC). The CDR3 spells CASNEGGTGPTEAFF. The CDR3 DNA reads as TGTGCCAGCAACGAAGGAGGGACAGGGCCCACTGAAGCTTTCTTT.